The 21 T cell receptor beta chains below all came from one sample that was sequenced in a study of blood T cell repertoires in COVID-19. Clones were read by immunoSEQ multiplex PCR, and TCRdb kept only the in-frame ones, dropping some. The sample lists roughly 310,000 clones, around 89% seen once, with 9.5% in the top ten. The sample consisted of PBMCs or T cells enriched from blood (not recorded which). These receptors came from a woman aged 40 to 50 who had recovered from COVID-19.

The chain carries TRBV29-1 and TRBJ2-1, with D perhaps matching TRBD1 (6 bases). Germline CDR1 reads SQVTM; CDR2 reads ANQGSEA. This CDR3 comprises 11 residues. The V end lost 6 bases, the J end lost 7 bases, and 10 bases lay between the germline ends. CDR3 coding DNA: TGCAGCGTAATCAGGGGAAATGAGCAGTTCTTC. Amino acids: CSVIRGNEQFF.

The rearrangement links TRBV5-1 to TRBJ2-1, with 10 bases lining up with TRBD1. V lost 4 bases and J lost 4; bases outside the gene matches: 11. This CDR3 region has 17 residues. Germline loops: CDR1 SGHRS, CDR2 YFSETQ. This CDR3 reads CASSPRQGALLYNEQFF. For the CDR3, the DNA is TGCGCCAGCAGCCCTAGACAGGGGGCCCTACTTTACAATGAGCAGTTCTTC.

The chain is built from TRBV18 and TRBJ2-2, with unresolved D. The germline V and J ends were trimmed by 3 bases and 3 bases, with 8 bases remaining between them. CDR3 size: 14 residues. Germline V gene data show CDR1 as KGHSH and CDR2 as LQKENI. CDR3 loop: CASSPSFDTGELFF. In DNA, the CDR3 is TGTGCCAGCTCACCGTCTTTCGACACCGGGGAGCTGTTTTTT.

This chain uses TRBV11-3 with TRBJ2-7; 8 nucleotides align to TRBD2. The V gene's germline CDR1 is SGHNT and CDR2 YENEEA. V gave up 5 bases and J gave up 1 base; unmatched junction bases: 7. CDR3 length: 15 residues. The CDR3 DNA reads as TGTGCCAGCAGCATTAGACTAGCGCGTTCCTACGAGCAGTACTTC. Its translation: CASSIRLARSYEQYF.

V and J are TRBV7-2 and TRBJ1-1; D remains unclear. CDR3 length: 15 amino acids. Trimming took off 1 base at V and 1 base at J, with 10 bases between the two ends. Germline CDR1 is SGHTA and CDR2 is FQGNSA. The CDR3 sequence: CASSLGAGRNTEAFF. DNA for the CDR3: TGTGCCAGCAGCTTAGGGGCAGGAAGGAACACTGAAGCTTTCTTT.

The chain joins TRBV5-4 to TRBJ1-2; 12 nucleotides match TRBD1. Germline values: CDR1 SGHNT, CDR2 YYREEE (reference sequence). This CDR3 comprises 16 residues. V lost 3 bases and J lost 0; bases outside the gene matches: 3. The DNA for the CDR3 is TGTGCCAGCAGCTCGGGACAGGGGGCGACTAACTATGGCTACACCTTC. Its translation is CASSSGQGATNYGYTF.

The chain combines TRBV6-5 with TRBJ2-7, with a tentative D call TRBD1 (5 bases). Trimming left V 4 bases short and J 3 bases short, with 16 bases between. Germline assignment: CDR1 MNHEY and CDR2 SVGAGI. The CDR3 has 15 amino acids. CDR3 coding DNA: TGTGCCAGCAGTTCCCGGGCCCTAGGGGACTACGAGCAGTACTTC. Translation gives CASSSRALGDYEQYF.

J is TRBJ2-2 and V is TRBV3-1 (or the pseudogene TRBV3-2); weak D call: TRBD2 (5 bases). Germline V gives CDR1 LGHDT, CDR2 YNNKEL (reference sequence). Between the trimmed V and J ends, which lost 5 bases and 1 base, there was a span of 8 bases. This CDR3 region has 14 residues. The CDR3 DNA reads as TGTGCCAGCAGCACACTAGTGAACACCGGGGAGCTGTTTTTT. Its translation is CASSTLVNTGELFF.

V and J are TRBV30 and TRBJ1-2; the match to TRBD1 covers 9 bases. The V gene end was trimmed by 3 bases and the J gene end by 4 bases; junction bases not matched to a gene: 6. Germline assignment: CDR1 GTSNPN and CDR2 SVGIG (reference sequence). CDR3 size: 14 residues. CDR3 nucleotides: TGTGCCTGGAGGGGACAGGGCATCCTCTATGGCTACACCTTC. Protein: CAWRGQGILYGYTF.

DNA for the CDR3: TGTGCCATCAGGGACATAACTAGCGAGGGTGACGAGCAGTACTTC. Its protein is CAIRDITSEGDEQYF. The chain couples TRBV10-3 to TRBJ2-7; 7 bases are shared with TRBD2. This CDR3 spans 15 amino acids. Trimming at V came to 6 bases and at J to 5 bases, leaving 13 bases not matched to a gene. Germline V lookup: CDR1 ENHRY, CDR2 SYGVKD.

The chain uses TRBV19 and TRBJ1-1; D gene unclear. This CDR3 comprises 15 residues. Deletions cut 9 bases from V and 1 base from J, with 18 bases between. Germline V CDR1 and CDR2: LNHDA, SQIVND (reference sequence). CDR3 sequence (DNA): TGTGCCAGCACTATGGCGGAGCCGCAGAACACTGAAGCTTTCTTT. It encodes CASTMAEPQNTEAFF.

This chain links TRBV7-8 with TRBJ2-7, with 9 bases identical to TRBD1. The V segment lost 3 bases and the J segment 6 bases; nucleotides outside the gene matches: 0. This CDR3 is built from 12 residues. Germline-derived CDR1 and CDR2 are SGHVS and FQNEAQ. The CDR3, as DNA: TGTGCCAGCAGCTTGACAGGGGGCGAGCAGTACTTC. Its protein is CASSLTGGEQYF.

V gene TRBV18 combines with J gene TRBJ2-3; TRBD2 aligns across 7 bases. Per the germline V gene, CDR1 is KGHSH and CDR2 is LQKENI. This CDR3 is built from 17 residues. The junction had 9 bases not matched to a gene; V was cut back by 2 bases and J by 1 base. The CDR3 coding sequence is TGTGCCAGCTCACCAGTCATCGGGCTAGCGGGCACAGATACGCAGTATTTT. Its protein is CASSPVIGLAGTDTQYF.

The chain joins TRBV7-2 to TRBJ2-4, with 10 nucleotides matching TRBD2. Losses at the gene ends were 6 bases for V and 2 bases for J; bases not matched to a gene: 7. The germline gives CDR1 SGHTA, CDR2 FQGNSA. The CDR3 length is 16 residues. The CDR3 coding sequence is TGTGCCAGCAGAGAACTAGCGGGGTTATCCAAAAACATTCAGTACTTC. Its translation: CASRELAGLSKNIQYF.

The chain recombines TRBV3-1 (or the pseudogene TRBV3-2) with TRBJ1-6; 7 bases align to TRBD1. The CDR3 runs to 17 residues. The V and J ends lost 2 bases and 9 bases, in that order; junction bases with no gene match: 13. Per germline, CDR1 LGHDT and CDR2 YNNKEL (reference sequence). The CDR3: CASSQHRGQLARSPLHF. CDR3 nucleotides: TGTGCCAGCAGCCAACATCGGGGACAGCTGGCCCGTTCACCCCTCCACTTT.

V gene TRBV7-8 combines with J gene TRBJ2-3; TRBD2 aligns across 8 bases. With V trimmed by 5 bases and J by 3 bases, 13 bases remained unmatched. CDR3 size: 17 residues. Germline V CDR1 and CDR2: SGHVS, FQNEAQ. This CDR3 is CASSRVPRGVRTDTQYF. The CDR3, as DNA: TGTGCCAGCAGCCGAGTCCCGCGGGGGGTGAGGACAGATACGCAGTATTTT.

The gene calls are TRBV19 and TRBJ1-1; 7 bases align to TRBD1. The CDR3 runs to 18 residues. The V gene's germline CDR1 is LNHDA and CDR2 SQIVND (reference sequence). The ends lost 5 bases at V and 1 base at J; junction bases unmatched: 16. CDR3 sequence (DNA): TGTGCCAGTAGTCTGGCTCTTGACAGGGTTCTTGGGAACACTGAAGCTTTCTTT. Its translation is CASSLALDRVLGNTEAFF.

This sequence joins TRBV9 and TRBJ2-3; 7 bases agree with TRBD2. There are 12 residues in the CDR3. Germline V gene lookup returns CDR1 SGDLS and CDR2 YYNGEE. Germline trimming cut 0 bases from V and 12 bases from J; bases unmatched to any gene: 4. The CDR3 coding sequence is TGTGCCAGCAGCGTAGAAGCGGGGAGTCAGTATTTT. Protein: CASSVEAGSQYF.

V usage is TRBV7-2 and J usage is TRBJ1-3, with a possible D match to TRBD1 (5 bases). The germline CDR1 and CDR2 sequences are SGHTA and FQGNSA. V lost 3 bases to trimming and J lost 0 bases, with 9 bases between them. This CDR3 has 15 amino acids. CDR3 coding DNA: TGTGCCAGCAGCTTGGGACTCGCCTCTGGAAACACCATATATTTT. It codes for CASSLGLASGNTIYF.

The chain joins TRBV27 to TRBJ1-1; 8 bases agree with TRBD1. The germline V gene encodes CDR1 MNHEY and CDR2 SMNVEV (reference sequence). This CDR3 spans 15 amino acids. J gave up 5 bases and V 6 bases, and 11 bases lay outside the gene matches. The DNA for the CDR3 is TGTGCCAGCAGGTCACAGGGGGTCGGTAGTACTGAAGCTTTCTTT. It specifies CASRSQGVGSTEAFF.

This chain connects TRBV28 to TRBJ2-5; 15 bases agree with TRBD2. Germline CDR1 reads MDHEN; CDR2 reads SYDVKM. With V trimmed by 5 bases and J by 1 base, 2 bases remained unmatched. The CDR3 has 16 amino acids. The CDR3 here is CASSLGLAGGQETQYF. The CDR3 DNA reads as TGTGCCAGCAGTCTGGGACTAGCGGGGGGCCAAGAGACCCAGTACTTC.